The next 4 T cell receptor beta chains were all read from a single sample in a study of blood T cell repertoires in COVID-19. Here immunoSEQ multiplex PCR was the method, and the copy in TCRdb shows in-frame clones only, minus some. The sample holds 120,000 to 150,000 clones, approximately 80% seen once. The sequenced sample was peripheral blood. These receptors were taken from a man aged 45-65 years with acute or convalescent COVID-19.

The chain has TRBV3-1 (or the pseudogene TRBV3-2) and TRBJ1-2; 8 bases fit TRBD1. V shed 3 bases and J 4 bases; nucleotides not matched to a gene: 1. The CDR3 consists of 13 residues. CDR1 and CDR2 from the germline V gene are LGHDT and YNNKEL (reference sequence). CDR3 DNA: TGTGCCAGCAGCCACGACAGGGGCTATGGCTACACCTTC. Residues: CASSHDRGYGYTF.

This chain links TRBV11-2 with TRBJ1-3; 7 bases fit TRBD1. The CDR3 has 16 residues. The junction had 10 bases not matched to a gene; V was cut back by 4 bases and J by 4 bases. The V gene's germline CDR1 is SGHAT and CDR2 FQNNGV. CDR3 nucleotide sequence: TGTGCCAGCAGCTCTATCAGGGGGTCCTCCGGAAACACCATATATTTT. Protein sequence: CASSSIRGSSGNTIYF.

V gene TRBV10-3 combines with J gene TRBJ2-7, with a weak D call TRBD1 (6 bases). V was pared by 6 bases and J by 2 bases, with 17 bases between. The germline V gene encodes CDR1 ENHRY and CDR2 SYGVKD. The CDR3 is made up of 15 amino acids. CDR3 in amino acids: CAIRTQDSTPYEQYF. The CDR3 bases are TGTGCCATCAGAACCCAGGACAGCACACCCTACGAGCAGTACTTC.

V usage is TRBV5-1 and J usage is TRBJ2-3, with unresolved D. This CDR3 is 13 amino acids long. Trimming shortened V by 0 bases and J by 6 bases, and 8 bases separated the two germline ends. Per germline, CDR1 SGHRS and CDR2 YFSETQ. CDR3 nucleotide sequence: TGCGCCAGCAGCTTGGAGGCTAGGGATACGCAGTATTTT. Its protein is CASSLEARDTQYF.